This T cell receptor beta chain was identified during a study of T cells in Graves' hyperthyroidism and ophthalmopathy (dated by TCRdb to 2018 to 2020). In the study overall: Peripheral blood samples were taken at initial diagnosis, before any treatment was given. To identify TCR V-J signatures that set the groups apart, the researchers used a discovery cohort of about a hundred patients, made up of under 50 with Graves' ophthalmopathy and around 58 with stable Graves' hyperthyroidism. An independent validation cohort of under 20 hyperthyroidism patients and 17 patients who later progressed to ophthalmopathy tested prospective prediction of ophthalmopathy. The roughly 100 discovery patients were randomly divided into training and test sets at a 7:3 ratio. In addition, the study compared T-cell repertoires in thyroid tissue and in blood from roughly 6 Graves' hyperthyroidism patients. After blood sampling, hyperthyroidism patients were treated with methimazole at a starting dose of 30 mg daily, and ophthalmopathy patients were treated with high-dose intravenous methylprednisolone. According to the paper, TCR Vbeta CDR3 sequencing was carried out on over 130 peripheral blood samples, which came from fewer than 50 ophthalmopathy, around 74 hyperthyroidism and approximately 17 progressor patients.

V and J are trimmed by 0 bases and 9 bases, and the gene matches miss 8 bases of the junction. CDR1 LGHDT and CDR2 YNNKEL were looked up in the germline V gene (reference sequence). The CDR3 measures 15 amino acids from cysteine to phenylalanine. Only the CDR3 region is kept as DNA, spanning 45 bases read in frame from base 1. This clonotype was seen many times. Its antigen has not been determined. No base qualities exist here, and no much larger clone lies one base off it. Amplification of TCR beta CDR3 regions was carried out from RNA transcripts. For the first round of RT-PCR on the TCR CDR3, the HTBI primer set was used together with the Qiagen OneStep RT-PCR kit. Libraries were constructed in a second round of multiplex PCR, after which size selection and purification were performed. Libraries were sequenced paired-end with 100 bp reads on an Illumina HiSeq2000. The study's processing was this. SOAPnuke was used to process the raw data, throwing out any read that contained adapters or uncalled bases, had a mean Phred below 15, or lacked an exact constant-primer or identifier match. COPE v1.2.5 was used to merge high-quality paired reads, and clonotypes were defined as unique nucleotide sequences. MiTCR v1.1 was used to align the clonotypes against IMGT TRBV, TRBD and TRBJ reference segments. The analysis was restricted to V-J combinations with a frequency above 0.0001, which together covered 99% to 99.2% of the repertoires. The TCS score was defined as the ratio of F50 (clonal expansion) to E x V (chaos), calculated using BLOSUM62-based TCRdist between CDR3 peptides within each V-J. Welch's t-statistics and random forest reduced fewer than 600 V-J features to 13, which were used in a naive Bayes classifier (R e1071). TCRdb reprocessed the public reads (quality trimming at Q25 with fastp, clone calling with MiXCR) and kept in-frame beta chains. Here each entry gathers all rows of one CDR3 protein and keeps the most common genes and DNA. TCRdb, rather than the study authors, made the V and J calls. The table for this sample lists fewer than 300,000 distinct CDR3 sequences; less than 30% of them were counted only once. The top ten clones comprise 25% to 30% of the sample.

Hyperthyroidism patients were newly diagnosed, had a disease duration of under 2 months, and were aged 18 to 65 years. Any patient with an uncontrolled infection, another autoimmune disease, pregnancy or lactation was excluded. Diagnoses were established on the basis of clinical symptoms, serum thyroxine and TRAb, thyroid ultrasound, and orbital computed tomography. For progressor patients, blood was drawn at the first diagnosis of hyperthyroidism, before any ophthalmopathy symptoms had appeared. PBMCs were isolated from about 9.2 ml of fresh peripheral blood by Ficoll-Paque density gradient centrifugation. Progressor patients were initially diagnosed with Graves' hyperthyroidism and developed ophthalmopathy during follow-up. Total RNA was extracted using Trizol reagent, and RNA quality was assessed on an Agilent 2100 Bioanalyzer. What the authors observed across the whole study: A 13 V-J signature model separated ophthalmopathy from stable hyperthyroidism, with roughly 88% sensitivity and roughly 81% specificity in cross-validation and 80%/75% in testing. During validation, the model predicted progression to ophthalmopathy a median of approximately 6.5 months ahead of onset, with around 71% sensitivity and 72.22% specificity. Sample size was not statistically predetermined, and blinding of investigators to group allocation was not performed. Most expanded thyroid clonotypes (frequency above 0.001) were also found in blood, which suggests that blood repertoires may mirror thyroid immune responses.

The rearranged chain carries TRBV3-1 and TRBJ2-4; 7 bases in between match TRBD2. This clonotype was sampled from a middle-aged man with Graves' hyperthyroidism that later progressed to Graves' ophthalmopathy. Sequencing was performed on blood. The CDR3 amino acid sequence is: CASSQETAGVGIQYF. The sequenced DNA is TGTGCCAGCAGCCAAGAAACCGCGGGGGTCGGCATTCAGTACTTC.